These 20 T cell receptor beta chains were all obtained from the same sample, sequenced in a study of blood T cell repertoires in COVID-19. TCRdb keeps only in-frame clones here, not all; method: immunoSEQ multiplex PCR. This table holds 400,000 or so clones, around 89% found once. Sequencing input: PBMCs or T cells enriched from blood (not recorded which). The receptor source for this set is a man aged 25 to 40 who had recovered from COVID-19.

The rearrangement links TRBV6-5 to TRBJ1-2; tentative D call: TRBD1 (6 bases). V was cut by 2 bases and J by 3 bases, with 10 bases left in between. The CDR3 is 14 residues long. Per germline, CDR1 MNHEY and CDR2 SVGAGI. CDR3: CASSYGAGDYGYTF. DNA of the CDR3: TGTGCCAGCAGTTACGGGGCAGGGGACTATGGCTACACCTTC.

The CDR3 nucleotides are TGTGCCAGCTCACCTCTGGCGTGGGGCCGAACGAATCCTACTGAAAAACTGTTTTTT. Encoded protein: CASSPLAWGRTNPTEKLFF. J is TRBJ1-4 and V is TRBV18; weak D call: TRBD1 (5 bases). Germline CDR1 is KGHSH and CDR2 is LQKENI. Deletions cut 3 bases from V and 7 bases from J, with 27 bases between. CDR3 size: 19 residues. Full variable domain (outside the CDR3, taken from reference TRBV18 and TRBJ1-4): NAGVMQNPRHLVRRRGQEARLRCSPMKGHSHVYWYRQLPEEGLKFMVYLQKENIIDESGMPKERFSAEFPKEGPSILRIQQVVRGDSAAYFCASSPLAWGRTNPTEKLFFGSGTQLSVL.

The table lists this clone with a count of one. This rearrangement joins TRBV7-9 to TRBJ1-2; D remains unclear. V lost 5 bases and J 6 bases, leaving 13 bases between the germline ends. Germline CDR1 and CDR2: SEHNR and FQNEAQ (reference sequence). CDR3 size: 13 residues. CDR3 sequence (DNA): TGTGCCAGCAGCCACGATACTAGAAATGGCTACACCTTC. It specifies CASSHDTRNGYTF.

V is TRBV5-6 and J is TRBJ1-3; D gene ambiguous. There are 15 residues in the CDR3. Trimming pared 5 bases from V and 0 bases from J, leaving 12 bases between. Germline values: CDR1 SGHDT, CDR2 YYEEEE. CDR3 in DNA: TGTGCCAGCAGTTGGCCGGGTAACTCTGGAAACACCATATATTTT. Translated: CASSWPGNSGNTIYF.

In DNA, the CDR3 is TGTGCCAGCAGCTTGACAGTCTCTAATGAAAAACTGTTTTTT. The encoded protein is CASSLTVSNEKLFF. The rearrangement uses TRBV7-9 and TRBJ1-4, with D perhaps matching TRBD1 (5 bases). Trimming removed 3 bases at V and 3 bases at J, with 8 bases between. The CDR3 totals 14 residues. Per germline, CDR1 SEHNR and CDR2 FQNEAQ (reference sequence). Complete variable domain (other parts from reference TRBV7-9 and TRBJ1-4): DTGVSQNPRHKITKRGQNVTFRCDPISEHNRLYWYRQTLGQGPEFLTYFQNEAQLEKSRLLSDRFSAERPKGSFSTLEIQRTEQGDSAMYLCASSLTVSNEKLFFGSGTQLSVL.

The DNA of the CDR3 is TGCGCCAGCAGCCAACACCCCAAGGGGGGGGCGCGGGAAAAACTGTTTTTT. This translates into CASSQHPKGGAREKLFF. This chain links TRBV4-1 with TRBJ1-4, with TRBD1 as a possible D gene (6 bases). Germline loops: CDR1 MGHRA, CDR2 YSYEKL. The CDR3 contains 17 residues. Trimming shortened V by 2 bases and J by 8 bases, and 21 bases separated the two germline ends.

CDR3 sequence (DNA): TGTGCCAGCAGCTTAGGGCAGGACAATCAGCCCCAGCATTTT. Protein: CASSLGQDNQPQHF. The rearrangement links TRBV7-9 to TRBJ1-5; unclear D gene. The CDR3 totals 14 residues. Trimming removed 1 base at V and 3 bases at J, with 7 bases between. Germline V CDR1 and CDR2: SEHNR, FQNEAQ (reference sequence).

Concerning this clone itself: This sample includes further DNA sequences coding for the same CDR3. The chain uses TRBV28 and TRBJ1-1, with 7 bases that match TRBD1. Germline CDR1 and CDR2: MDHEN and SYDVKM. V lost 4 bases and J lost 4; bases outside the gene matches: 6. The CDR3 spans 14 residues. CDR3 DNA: TGTGCCAGCAGTTCAACGACAGGGTCCACTGAAGCTTTCTTT. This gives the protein CASSSTTGSTEAFF.

The CDR3 sequence is CASSVRTGENIQYF. CDR3 nucleotide sequence: TGTGCCAGCAGTGTAAGGACAGGGGAAAACATTCAGTACTTC. The V gene is TRBV2, the J gene TRBJ2-4; 9 bases are shared with TRBD1. Trimming at V came to 4 bases and at J to 5 bases, leaving 3 bases not matched to a gene. The CDR3 covers 14 residues. Per the germline V gene, CDR1 is SNHLY and CDR2 is FYNNEI.

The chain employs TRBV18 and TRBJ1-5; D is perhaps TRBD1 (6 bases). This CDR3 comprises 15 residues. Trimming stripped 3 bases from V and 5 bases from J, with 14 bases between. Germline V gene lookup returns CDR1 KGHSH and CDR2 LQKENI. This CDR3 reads CASSPDRIWDQPQHF. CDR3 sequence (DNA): TGTGCCAGCTCACCCGACAGGATTTGGGATCAGCCCCAGCATTTT.

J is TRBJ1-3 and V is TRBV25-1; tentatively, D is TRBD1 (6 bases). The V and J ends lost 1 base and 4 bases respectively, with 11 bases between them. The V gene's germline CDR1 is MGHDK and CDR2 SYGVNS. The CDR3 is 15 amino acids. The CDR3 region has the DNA TGTGCCAGCAGTGAATTACAGGGTGCCGGAAACACCATATATTTT. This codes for CASSELQGAGNTIYF.

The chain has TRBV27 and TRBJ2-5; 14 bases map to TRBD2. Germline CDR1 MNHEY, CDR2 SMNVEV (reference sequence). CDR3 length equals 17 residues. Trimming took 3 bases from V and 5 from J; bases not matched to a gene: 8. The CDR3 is CASSFQGLAGVVETQYF. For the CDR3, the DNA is TGTGCCAGCAGTTTCCAGGGACTAGCGGGAGTCGTGGAGACCCAGTACTTC.

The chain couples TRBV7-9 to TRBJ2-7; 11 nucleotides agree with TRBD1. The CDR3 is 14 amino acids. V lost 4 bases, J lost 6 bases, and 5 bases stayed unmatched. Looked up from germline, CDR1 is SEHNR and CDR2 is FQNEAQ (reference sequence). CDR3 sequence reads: CASSSRDRGAEQYF. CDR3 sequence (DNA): TGTGCCAGCAGCTCCCGGGACAGGGGGGCCGAGCAGTACTTC.

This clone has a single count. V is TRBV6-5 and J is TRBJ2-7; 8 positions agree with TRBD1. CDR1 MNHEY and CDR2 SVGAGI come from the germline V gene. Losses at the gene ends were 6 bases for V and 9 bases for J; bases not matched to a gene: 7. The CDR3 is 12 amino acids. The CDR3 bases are TGTGCCAGCAGCCAGACAGGGGTTGTGCAGTACTTC. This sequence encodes CASSQTGVVQYF.

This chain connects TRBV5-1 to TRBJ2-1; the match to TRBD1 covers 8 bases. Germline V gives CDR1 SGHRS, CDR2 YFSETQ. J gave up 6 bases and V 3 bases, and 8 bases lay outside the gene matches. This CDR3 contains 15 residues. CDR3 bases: TGCGCCAGCAGCTGGGGGGACAGGATCCGCAATGAGCAGTTCTTC. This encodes CASSWGDRIRNEQFF.

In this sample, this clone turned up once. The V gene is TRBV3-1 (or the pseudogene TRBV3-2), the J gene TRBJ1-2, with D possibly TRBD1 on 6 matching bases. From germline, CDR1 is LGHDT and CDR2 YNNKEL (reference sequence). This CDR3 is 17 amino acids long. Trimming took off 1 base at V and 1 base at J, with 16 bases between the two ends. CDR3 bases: TGTGCCAGCAGCCAAGGGAGGACAGATCATTTTAACTATGGCTACACCTTC. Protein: CASSQGRTDHFNYGYTF.

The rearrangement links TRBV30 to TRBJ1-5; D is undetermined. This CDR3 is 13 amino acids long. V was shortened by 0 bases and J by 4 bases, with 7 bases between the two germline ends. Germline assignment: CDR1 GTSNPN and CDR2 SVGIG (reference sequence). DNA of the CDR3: TGTGCCTGGAGTGTACGGTTTAATCAGCCCCAGCATTTT. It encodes CAWSVRFNQPQHF.

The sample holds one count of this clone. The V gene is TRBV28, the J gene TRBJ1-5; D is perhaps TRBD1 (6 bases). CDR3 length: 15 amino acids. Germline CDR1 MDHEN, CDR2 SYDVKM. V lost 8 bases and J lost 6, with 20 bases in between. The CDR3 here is CASWGGLGAGQPQHF. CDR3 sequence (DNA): TGTGCCAGCTGGGGGGGACTGGGGGCGGGTCAGCCCCAGCATTTT.

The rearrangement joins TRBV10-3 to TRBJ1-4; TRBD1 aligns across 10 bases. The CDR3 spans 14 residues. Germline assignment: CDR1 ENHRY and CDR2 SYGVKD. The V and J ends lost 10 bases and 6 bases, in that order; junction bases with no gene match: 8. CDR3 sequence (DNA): TGTGCCACAGCACTCGGGACAGGGGATGAAAAACTGTTTTTT. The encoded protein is CATALGTGDEKLFF.

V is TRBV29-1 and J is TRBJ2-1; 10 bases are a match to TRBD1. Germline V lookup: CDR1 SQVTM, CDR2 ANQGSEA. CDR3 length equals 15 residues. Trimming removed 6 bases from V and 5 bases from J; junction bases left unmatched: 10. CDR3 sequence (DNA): TGCAGCGTCCCAAAGACAGGGGGCGCAAACAATGAGCAGTTCTTC. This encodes CSVPKTGGANNEQFF.